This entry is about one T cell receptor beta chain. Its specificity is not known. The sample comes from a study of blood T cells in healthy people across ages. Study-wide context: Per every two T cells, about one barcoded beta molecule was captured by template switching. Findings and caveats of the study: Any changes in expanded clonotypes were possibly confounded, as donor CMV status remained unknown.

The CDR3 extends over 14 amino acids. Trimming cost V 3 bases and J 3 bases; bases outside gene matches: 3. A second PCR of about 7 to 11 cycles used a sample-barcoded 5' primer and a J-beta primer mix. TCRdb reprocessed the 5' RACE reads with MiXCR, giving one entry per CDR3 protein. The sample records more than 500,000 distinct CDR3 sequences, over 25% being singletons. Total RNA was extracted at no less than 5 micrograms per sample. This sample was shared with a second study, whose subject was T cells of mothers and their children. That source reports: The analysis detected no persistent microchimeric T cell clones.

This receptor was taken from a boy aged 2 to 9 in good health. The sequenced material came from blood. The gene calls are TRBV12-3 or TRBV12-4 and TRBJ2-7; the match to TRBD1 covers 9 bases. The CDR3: CASSLATGGYEQYF. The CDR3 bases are TGTGCCAGCAGTTTGGCGACAGGGGGCTACGAGCAGTACTTC.